This T cell receptor beta chain was sequenced during a study of OX40 agonist ivuxolimab in advanced cancers. Study observations and caveats: CD8+ T cells (on average) carried more expanded clones than CD4+ T cells.

CDR1 SQVTM and CDR2 ANQGSEA come from the germline V gene. The CDR3 has 13 residues. With V trimmed by 5 bases and J by 2 bases, 1 base remained unmatched. Measured with immunoSEQ multiplex PCR; TCRdb has only the in-frame clones, and not every one. Seen here are roughly 75,000 clones, roughly 86% observed once, and the top ten hold 6% to 8%. A remark on this clone: Its antigen remains unknown.

Samples of blood were obtained at baseline, on cycle 4 day 1, and on cycle 7 day 1. The TCR comes from an adult with an advanced solid tumor such as melanoma, head and neck, liver or kidney cancer. This material consisted of CD4+ or CD8+ T cells sorted from blood, taken in a trial of the OX40 agonist ivuxolimab. This chain links TRBV29-1 with TRBJ1-5; 9 nucleotides agree with TRBD1. CDR3 amino acids: CSVRTGGNQPQHF. For the CDR3, the DNA is TGCAGCGTTCGGACAGGGGGCAATCAGCCCCAGCATTTT.